The 25 T cell receptor beta chains below were found in one sample sequenced in a study of T-cell memory formation after mild COVID-19. TCRdb ran MiXCR on the 5' RACE reads and lists one entry per CDR3 protein. The sample has about 350,000 distinct CDR3 sequences, roughly an eighth seen once. Sequencing was performed on PBMCs or a T cell subset sorted from them (not recorded which). Every receptor here comes from a young man who had mild COVID-19 (a few samples of this study predate the infection). Cell type and time point are not known.

The gene calls are TRBV15 and TRBJ2-3; 9 bases are a match to TRBD2. The length of the CDR3 is 15 residues. The ends lost 5 bases at V and 7 bases at J; junction bases unmatched: 10. CDR1 is LNHNV and CDR2 is YYDKDF in the germline V gene (reference sequence). CDR3 loop: CATSGERGVHNTQYF. The CDR3 DNA reads as TGTGCCACCAGCGGGGAGCGGGGGGTGCATAATACGCAGTATTTT.

The chain has TRBV7-9 and TRBJ1-1; D is unresolved. The V gene lost 0 bases and the J gene lost 8 bases, with 13 bases spanning the gap. CDR3 length: 14 residues. Germline CDR1 and CDR2: SEHNR and FQNEAQ (reference sequence). The CDR3 region has the DNA TGTGCCAGCAGCTTAGCGGTCTTAGGGTTGGAAGCTTTCTTT. Its translation: CASSLAVLGLEAFF. Drawing the rest from reference TRBV7-9 and TRBJ1-1, the complete variable domain is DTGVSQNPRHKITKRGQNVTFRCDPISEHNRLYWYRQTLGQGPEFLTYFQNEAQLEKSRLLSDRFSAERPKGSFSTLEIQRTEQGDSAMYLCASSLAVLGLEAFFGQGTRLTVV.

The genes are TRBV9 and TRBJ1-5, with TRBD1 identical over 11 bases. The length of the CDR3 is 15 residues. Per the germline V gene, CDR1 is SGDLS and CDR2 is YYNGEE. V shed 4 bases and J 7 bases; nucleotides not matched to a gene: 7. CDR3 loop: CASSSGQGDGQPQHF. In DNA form, the CDR3 reads TGTGCCAGCAGCTCGGGACAGGGGGATGGCCAGCCCCAGCATTTT.

This clonotype was observed a few times. The chain is built from TRBV6-2 or TRBV6-3 and TRBJ2-7, with a weak D call TRBD1 (5 bases). CDR1 is MNHEY and CDR2 is SVGEGT in the germline V gene. The CDR3 contains 16 residues. The V end lost 2 bases, the J end lost 2 bases, and 16 bases lay between the germline ends. The CDR3 sequence is CASSYPLVGLPYEQYF. The CDR3 nucleotides are TGTGCCAGCAGTTACCCCCTTGTGGGGCTACCCTACGAGCAGTACTTC.

This clonotype was observed at least ten times. The gene calls are TRBV18 and TRBJ1-5; 11 bases map to TRBD1. Germline V gives CDR1 KGHSH, CDR2 LQKENI. V dropped 4 bases and J dropped 7; count of bases not matched to a gene: 6. The CDR3 consists of 15 residues. The CDR3 protein is CASSLDRGHQQPQHF. The CDR3 nucleotides read TGTGCCAGCTCACTGGACAGGGGGCATCAACAGCCCCAGCATTTT.

This clonotype was detected many times. The chain combines TRBV7-2 with TRBJ2-3, with no clear D. The CDR3 sequence is 16 residues long. V dropped 1 base and J dropped 0 bases, with 11 bases sitting between them. CDR1 SGHTA and CDR2 FQGNSA come from the germline V gene. For the CDR3, the DNA is TGTGCCAGCAGCTTAGATTACGGCAGCAGCACAGATACGCAGTATTTT. Translating it yields CASSLDYGSSTDTQYF.

The chain carries TRBV7-2 and TRBJ1-2; the D gene is possibly TRBD1 (5 bases). The germline gives CDR1 SGHTA, CDR2 FQGNSA. The CDR3 is made up of 14 amino acids. V was pared by 7 bases and J by 5 bases, with 17 bases between. CDR3 in DNA: TGTGCCAGCAACCCACCGTGGGGGGGGTATGGCTACACCTTC. It is translated as CASNPPWGGYGYTF.

This chain connects TRBV7-8 to TRBJ2-5, with 8 bases that match TRBD2. Trimming at V came to 5 bases and at J to 1 base, leaving 9 bases not matched to a gene. CDR1 is SGHVS, CDR2 FQNEAQ, per germline. CDR3 length: 16 residues. The CDR3 coding sequence is TGTGCCAGCAGCGCCCGGGTAGCGGGGCCCCAAGAGACCCAGTACTTC. Translation gives CASSARVAGPQETQYF.

This sequence joins TRBV12-3 or TRBV12-4 and TRBJ2-2; D not certain. The V end was cut by 5 bases, the J end by 1 base, with 14 bases between. CDR3 length: 16 residues. The DNA of the CDR3 is TGTGCCAGCAGTGAGTTTTCGGGCAGGAACACCGGGGAGCTGTTTTTT. As protein: CASSEFSGRNTGELFF.

J is TRBJ2-5 and V is TRBV7-9, with D possibly matching TRBD2 (6 bases). The CDR3 spans 14 residues. The V end lost 3 bases, the J end lost 3 bases, and 11 bases lay between the germline ends. Germline V gene sequence: CDR1 SEHNR, CDR2 FQNEAQ (reference sequence). As DNA, the CDR3 is TGTGCCAGCAGCTTGGCGGGGATAGAAGAGACCCAGTACTTC. This encodes CASSLAGIEETQYF.

The V gene is TRBV29-1, the J gene TRBJ2-3, with D tentatively TRBD2 (6 bases). This CDR3 has 15 residues. V was pared by 0 bases and J by 2 bases, with 12 bases between. Germline loops: CDR1 SQVTM, CDR2 ANQGSEA. CDR3 nucleotides: TGCAGCGTTGAAGAAATGAGGCGGGACACAGATACGCAGTATTTT. It encodes CSVEEMRRDTDTQYF.

This clonotype is a singleton in its sample. This chain uses TRBV4-3 with TRBJ2-4, with 11 positions matching TRBD2. Germline values: CDR1 LGHNA, CDR2 YSLEER. V dropped 2 bases and J dropped 0; count of bases not matched to a gene: 12. The CDR3 spans 20 residues. The CDR3 bases are TGCGCCAGCAGCCAAATCTTTAGCGGGGGGGCCGATGGAGCCAAAAACATTCAGTACTTC. It yields the protein CASSQIFSGGADGAKNIQYF.

V gene TRBV28 combines with J gene TRBJ2-3, with D possibly TRBD2 on 6 matching bases. Germline V lookup: CDR1 MDHEN, CDR2 SYDVKM. This CDR3 has 15 amino acids. Trimming removed 5 bases at V and 5 bases at J, with 17 bases between. The CDR3 DNA reads as TGTGCCAGCAGTGGGGACTTCCCGACTGTAGATACGCAGTATTTT. Translation gives CASSGDFPTVDTQYF. The full variable domain, in which reference TRBV28 and TRBJ2-3 provide the parts outside the CDR3, is DVKVTQSSRYLVKRTGEKVFLECVQDMDHENMFWYRQDPGLGLRLIYFSYDVKMKEKGDIPEGYSVSREKKERFSLILESASTNQTSMYLCASSGDFPTVDTQYFGPGTRLTVL.

The gene calls are TRBV6-5 and TRBJ1-4, with a possible D match to TRBD1 (6 bases). CDR3 length equals 15 residues. Germline CDR1 MNHEY, CDR2 SVGAGI. V was pared by 2 bases and J by 7 bases, with 14 bases between. The CDR3 protein is CASSYRGQPAEKLFF. As DNA, the CDR3 is TGTGCCAGCAGTTACCGAGGACAGCCCGCTGAAAAACTGTTTTTT.

This clonotype came up a few times. The V call is TRBV7-2, the J call TRBJ2-3; 10 bases match TRBD1. The V segment lost 1 base and the J segment 5 bases; nucleotides outside the gene matches: 12. The CDR3 runs to 18 residues. Germline V gene sequence: CDR1 SGHTA, CDR2 FQGNSA. CDR3 in amino acids: CASSLVRLGQGSRDTQYF. CDR3 DNA: TGTGCCAGCAGCTTAGTCCGTTTGGGACAGGGGTCACGAGATACGCAGTATTTT. Filled out from reference TRBV7-2 and TRBJ2-3, the complete variable domain reads GAGVSQSPSNKVTEKGKDVELRCDPISGHTALYWYRQSLGQGLEFLIYFQGNSAPDKSGLPSDRFSAERTGGSVSTLTIQRTQQEDSAVYLCASSLVRLGQGSRDTQYFGPGTRLTVL.

This clonotype was observed many times. V is TRBV9 and J is TRBJ2-5, with 11 bases identical to TRBD2. Germline-derived CDR1 and CDR2 are SGDLS and YYNGEE. The CDR3 sequence is 18 residues long. The junction had 12 bases not matched to a gene; V was cut back by 4 bases and J by 1 base. The CDR3 DNA reads TGTGCCAGCAGCCTCAAACACGCTAGCGGGGGGTTCCAAGAGACCCAGTACTTC. Translating gives CASSLKHASGGFQETQYF.

This clonotype was counted at least ten times. The rearrangement joins TRBV5-1 to TRBJ2-1, with 12 bases lining up with TRBD2. The V and J ends lost 4 bases and 5 bases, in that order; junction bases with no gene match: 10. The CDR3 has 17 amino acids. Germline V gene data show CDR1 as SGHRS and CDR2 as YFSETQ. The CDR3 region has the DNA TGCGCCAGCAGCCTACGACTAGCGGGGGATAACGACAATGAGCAGTTCTTC. This sequence encodes CASSLRLAGDNDNEQFF. The variable domain in full, with the rest retrieved from reference TRBV5-1 and TRBJ2-1, is KAGVTQTPRYLIKTRGQQVTLSCSPISGHRSVSWYQQTPGQGLQFLFEYFSETQRNKGNFPGRFSGRQFSNSRSEMNVSTLELGDSALYLCASSLRLAGDNDNEQFFGPGTRLTVL.

V and J are TRBV7-7 and TRBJ2-1, with TRBD2 matching over 7 bases. CDR1 SSHAT and CDR2 FNYEAQ come from the germline V gene (reference sequence). The CDR3 length is 14 residues. V lost 4 bases to trimming and J lost 8 bases; unmatched junction nucleotides: 8. This chain's CDR3 is CASSWSPSGDEQFF. Written as DNA, the CDR3 is TGTGCCAGCAGCTGGAGTCCTAGCGGTGATGAGCAGTTCTTC.

The V call is TRBV27, the J call TRBJ2-1; possible D gene TRBD2, 5 bases. The V gene lost 5 bases and the J gene lost 9 bases, with 11 bases spanning the gap. Germline loops: CDR1 MNHEY, CDR2 SMNVEV (reference sequence). The CDR3 has 12 residues. The chain's CDR3 is CASSTTRAEQFF. Written as DNA, the CDR3 is TGTGCCAGCAGTACCACTAGGGCTGAGCAGTTCTTC.

This clonotype has only a few counts. J is TRBJ2-3 and V is TRBV7-2; 9 bases are shared with TRBD1. This CDR3 spans 15 amino acids. The J segment lost 5 bases and the V segment lost 5 bases, leaving 8 bases of the junction unmatched. The V gene's germline CDR1 is SGHTA and CDR2 FQGNSA. The CDR3 DNA sequence: TGTGCCAGCAGCCCTAACAGGGGGCGGGGAGATACGCAGTATTTT. It encodes CASSPNRGRGDTQYF.

V is TRBV7-2 and J is TRBJ2-2, with TRBD1 matching over 8 bases. The CDR3 is made up of 15 amino acids. Germline V gene sequence: CDR1 SGHTA, CDR2 FQGNSA. The ends lost 4 bases at V and 7 bases at J; junction bases unmatched: 8. The CDR3 sequence is CASSSRDRPSGELFF. The DNA for the CDR3 is TGTGCCAGCAGCTCGAGGGACAGGCCAAGCGGGGAGCTGTTTTTT.

The chain combines TRBV1 with TRBJ1-1; TRBD1 reflects the table's D call only, with no check against the DNA. TRBV1 is designated a pseudogene. The CDR3 has 11 amino acids. Here the CDR3 DNA reads TGCACCAGCAGCAAGACAGGGCTGGCTTTCTTT. Amino acid sequence: CTSSKTGLAFF.

This clonotype was seen a few times. V and J are TRBV6-5 and TRBJ2-7, with D tentatively TRBD1 (6 bases). CDR1 is MNHEY and CDR2 is SVGAGI in the germline V gene. CDR3 size: 15 residues. The V end lost 0 bases, the J end lost 6 bases, and 15 bases lay between the germline ends. As DNA, the CDR3 is TGTGCCAGCAGTTACTCGATAGGTGGGGGCGGCGAGCAGTACTTC. Translated, it gives CASSYSIGGGGEQYF.

In its sample, this clonotype was seen many times. The chain carries TRBV4-2 and TRBJ2-1; 10 bases map to TRBD2. V lost 5 bases and J lost 10; bases outside the gene matches: 5. In germline, CDR1 is LGHNA, CDR2 YNFKEQ. This CDR3 spans 13 amino acids. The CDR3 nucleotides are TGTGCCAGCAGCTATAGCGGGGGGAGAGAGCAGTTCTTC. It translates to CASSYSGGREQFF.

The gene calls are TRBV29-1 and TRBJ1-3; no definite D call. The V gene lost 6 bases and the J gene lost 3 bases, with 6 bases spanning the gap. Germline V CDR1 and CDR2: SQVTM, ANQGSEA. This CDR3 is 11 amino acids long. CDR3 in amino acids: CSVSYGNTIYF. CDR3 sequence (DNA): TGCAGCGTATCTTATGGAAACACCATATATTTT.